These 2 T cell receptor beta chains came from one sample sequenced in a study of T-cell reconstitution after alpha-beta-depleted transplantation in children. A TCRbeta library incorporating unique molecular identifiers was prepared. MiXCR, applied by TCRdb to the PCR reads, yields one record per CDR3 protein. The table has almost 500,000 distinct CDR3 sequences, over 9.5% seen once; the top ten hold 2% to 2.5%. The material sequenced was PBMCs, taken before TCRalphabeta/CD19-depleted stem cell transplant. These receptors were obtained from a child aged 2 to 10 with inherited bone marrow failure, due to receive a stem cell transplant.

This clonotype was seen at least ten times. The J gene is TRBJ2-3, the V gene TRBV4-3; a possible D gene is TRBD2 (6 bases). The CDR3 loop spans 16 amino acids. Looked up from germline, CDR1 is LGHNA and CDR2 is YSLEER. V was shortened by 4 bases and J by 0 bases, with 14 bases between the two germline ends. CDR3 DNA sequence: TGCGCCAGCAGCCTTGGTAGCGGCCTTAGCACAGATACGCAGTATTTT. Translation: CASSLGSGLSTDTQYF.

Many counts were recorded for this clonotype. DNA of the CDR3: TGTGCCACACAGAGCGGGAGAAGCACAGATACGCAGTATTTT. This gives the protein CATQSGRSTDTQYF. The chain recombines TRBV2 with TRBJ2-3; 8 bases fit TRBD2. V trimming: 10 bases; J trimming: 0 bases; junction bases outside the gene matches: 6. Germline assignment: CDR1 SNHLY and CDR2 FYNNEI. The CDR3 length is 14 residues.